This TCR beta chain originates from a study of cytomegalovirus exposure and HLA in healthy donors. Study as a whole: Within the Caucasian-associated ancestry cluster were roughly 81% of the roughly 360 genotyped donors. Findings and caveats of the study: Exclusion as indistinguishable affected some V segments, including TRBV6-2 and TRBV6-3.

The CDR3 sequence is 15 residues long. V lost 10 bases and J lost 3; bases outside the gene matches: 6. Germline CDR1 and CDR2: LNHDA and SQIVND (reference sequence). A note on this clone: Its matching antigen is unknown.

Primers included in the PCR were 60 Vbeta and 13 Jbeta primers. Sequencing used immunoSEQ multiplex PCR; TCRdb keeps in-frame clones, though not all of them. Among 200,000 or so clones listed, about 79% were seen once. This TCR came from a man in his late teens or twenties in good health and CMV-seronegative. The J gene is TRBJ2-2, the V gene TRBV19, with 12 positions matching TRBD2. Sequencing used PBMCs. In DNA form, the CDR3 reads TGTGCCACTCAGGGGACTAGCGGGCACACCGGGGAGCTGTTTTTT. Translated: CATQGTSGHTGELFF.